The 30 T cell receptor beta chains below come from one sample, sequenced in a study of blood T cell repertoires in COVID-19 (dated by TCRdb to 2018 to 2021). Libraries were built with the immunoSEQ multiplex PCR assay. Sourced from immuneACCESS, this table was stored by TCRdb with only in-frame sequences that have V and J called. A share of the clones is absent; for the studies checked, an unresolved V gene accounts for under half, and the remainder has no known explanation. Present in this sample are 250,000 or so clones, around 93% of which were seen just once. The ten largest clones take up about 3% of the sample. Material for sequencing was PBMCs or T cells enriched from blood (not recorded which). These receptors originate from a middle-aged man who had been exposed to COVID-19.

The sample holds one count of this clone. The rearrangement uses TRBV2 and TRBJ2-3, with TRBD1 matching 9 bases. V gave up 4 bases and J gave up 5 bases; unmatched junction bases: 13. Germline V lookup: CDR1 SNHLY, CDR2 FYNNEI. The CDR3 is 17 residues long. CDR3: CASSGVVARTGVDTQYF. The CDR3 DNA is TGTGCCAGCAGTGGTGTGGTTGCTAGGACAGGGGTAGATACGCAGTATTTT.

The chain employs TRBV5-1 and TRBJ2-7; D possibly corresponds to TRBD1 (6 bases). Germline lookup yields CDR1 SGHRS and CDR2 YFSETQ. The CDR3 is 14 residues long. Trimming removed 4 bases from V and 5 bases from J, with 16 bases in between. CDR3 amino acids: CASSAVSDSHEQYF. The CDR3 region has the DNA TGCGCCAGCAGCGCGGTTTCGGACAGCCACGAGCAGTACTTC.

The chain recombines TRBV30 with TRBJ1-6; no firm D call. Germline CDR1 and CDR2: GTSNPN and SVGIG (reference sequence). This CDR3 has 16 amino acids. V lost 0 bases and J 7 bases, leaving 16 bases between the germline ends. This chain's CDR3 is CAWSVRRSNTNSPLHF. The DNA of the CDR3 is TGTGCCTGGAGTGTCAGGAGGAGTAATACGAATTCACCCCTCCACTTT.

The rearrangement links TRBV5-1 to TRBJ2-1; D may be TRBD2 (5 bases). CDR1 is SGHRS, CDR2 YFSETQ, per germline. Trimming took off 2 bases at V and 8 bases at J, with 17 bases between the two ends. The CDR3 consists of 15 residues. Here the CDR3 reads CASSLGGRRLDEQFF. The CDR3 DNA is TGCGCCAGCAGCTTAGGTGGGAGACGACTTGATGAGCAGTTCTTC.

The rearrangement links TRBV5-4 to TRBJ2-7; tentatively, D is TRBD2 (6 bases). With 3 bases removed from V and 4 bases from J, the gap between germline ends came to 17 bases. The CDR3 spans 15 residues. Germline V gene lookup returns CDR1 SGHNT and CDR2 YYREEE (reference sequence). CDR3 bases: TGTGCCAGCAGCTCGCGACTAGAAGGCCGGTACGAGCAGTACTTC. Translating it yields CASSSRLEGRYEQYF.

The chain couples TRBV7-6 to TRBJ1-5; 12 nucleotides match TRBD1. CDR1 and CDR2 (germline): SGHVS, FNYEAQ. The CDR3 spans 16 residues. The V segment lost 5 bases and the J segment 4 bases; nucleotides outside the gene matches: 6. As DNA, the CDR3 is TGTGCCAGCAGCCCGATGGGACAGGGGGCGAATCAGCCCCAGCATTTT. It yields the protein CASSPMGQGANQPQHF.

The chain couples TRBV3-1 (or the pseudogene TRBV3-2) to TRBJ2-7, with a weak D call TRBD1 (6 bases). This CDR3 has 13 residues. Germline CDR1 LGHDT, CDR2 YNNKEL (reference sequence). The V and J ends lost 3 bases and 3 bases respectively, with 9 bases between them. CDR3 loop: CASSHLDSYEQYF. In nucleotides, the CDR3 is TGTGCCAGCAGCCATCTGGACAGCTACGAGCAGTACTTC.

The V call is TRBV19, the J call TRBJ2-5; TRBD2 is a possible D gene (5 bases). The CDR3 consists of 13 residues. Trimming left V 4 bases short and J 2 bases short, with 8 bases between. The germline V gene has CDR1 LNHDA and CDR2 SQIVND (reference sequence). The CDR3 here is CASSKRGQETQYF. The DNA for the CDR3 is TGTGCCAGTAGTAAACGGGGACAAGAGACCCAGTACTTC.

The V and J genes are TRBV2 and TRBJ2-7, with a possible D match to TRBD2 (6 bases). This CDR3 comprises 13 residues. V lost 5 bases and J 2 bases, leaving 10 bases between the germline ends. CDR1 and CDR2 from the germline V gene are SNHLY and FYNNEI. CDR3 in amino acids: CASSPSGAYEQYF. CDR3 in DNA: TGTGCCAGCAGTCCTTCGGGAGCCTACGAGCAGTACTTC.

This clone was observed a few times. V and J are TRBV6-5 and TRBJ2-7; D remains unclear. V dropped 6 bases and J dropped 5 bases, with 11 bases sitting between them. CDR1 MNHEY and CDR2 SVGAGI come from the germline V gene. This CDR3 has 12 residues. CDR3 sequence: CASRIKPNEQYF. The CDR3 coding sequence is TGTGCCAGCAGAATTAAGCCAAACGAGCAGTACTTC.

The chain joins TRBV7-9 to TRBJ1-1; the D gene is possibly TRBD1 (5 bases). Between the trimmed V and J ends, which lost 3 bases and 11 bases, there was a span of 13 bases. Germline CDR1 and CDR2: SEHNR and FQNEAQ (reference sequence). The CDR3 runs to 12 residues. CDR3 DNA: TGTGCCAGCAGCTTCGTAACGGGGGATGCTTTCTTT. As protein: CASSFVTGDAFF.

J is TRBJ1-1 and V is TRBV6-5, with 8 nucleotides matching TRBD1. The V and J ends lost 2 bases and 0 bases, in that order; junction bases with no gene match: 2. In germline, CDR1 is MNHEY, CDR2 SVGAGI. There are 15 residues in the CDR3. Here the CDR3 reads CASSYGTGLNTEAFF. CDR3 DNA sequence: TGTGCCAGCAGTTACGGGACAGGACTGAACACTGAAGCTTTCTTT.

The chain combines TRBV6-4 with TRBJ2-7, with D possibly matching TRBD2 (5 bases). CDR1 and CDR2 (germline): MRHNA, SNTAGT. This CDR3 contains 15 residues. Trimming left V 6 bases short and J 5 bases short, with 20 bases between. The CDR3 DNA follows: TGTGCCAGCAGGAAGTGGGAGTCAGCGGCCGACGAGCAGTACTTC. It codes for CASRKWESAADEQYF.

This chain joins TRBV10-1 and TRBJ2-3; 11 bases map to TRBD2. Trimming took 3 bases from V and 2 from J; bases not matched to a gene: 7. Germline CDR1 and CDR2: WNHNN and SYGVQD (reference sequence). There are 17 residues in the CDR3. The DNA for the CDR3 is TGCGCCAGCAGTGACCACACTAGCGGGGGATCCACAGATACGCAGTATTTT. Protein product: CASSDHTSGGSTDTQYF.

V and J are TRBV4-1 and TRBJ2-1, with 9 bases fitting TRBD2. This CDR3 has 18 residues. Trimming cost V 1 base and J 3 bases; bases outside gene matches: 10. Germline CDR1 and CDR2: MGHRA and YSYEKL. The CDR3 protein is CASSQGPPGTSLYNEQFF. The DNA of the CDR3 is TGCGCCAGCAGCCAAGGCCCCCCCGGGACTAGCCTCTACAATGAGCAGTTCTTC.

This chain uses TRBV21-1 with TRBJ2-1; the table's D call, TRBD2, has no DNA check behind it. TRBV21-1 is labeled a pseudogene. The CDR3 totals 16 residues. The CDR3 sequence: CASSNERLLDYNEQFF. The CDR3 nucleotides are TGTGCCAGCAGCAACGAGCGGTTATTAGACTACAATGAGCAGTTCTTC.

CDR3 sequence: CASSEAEPDIREKLFF. The CDR3 DNA sequence: TGTGCCAGCAGTGAAGCAGAACCGGACATCCGGGAAAAACTGTTTTTT. V usage is TRBV2 and J usage is TRBJ1-4; D possibly corresponds to TRBD1 (5 bases). Germline V gene lookup returns CDR1 SNHLY and CDR2 FYNNEI. Trimming pared 0 bases from V and 8 bases from J, leaving 16 bases between. The CDR3 is 16 residues long.

V gene TRBV19 combines with J gene TRBJ2-1; TRBD2 agrees at 12 bases. This CDR3 comprises 16 residues. Trimming cost V 6 bases and J 4 bases; bases outside gene matches: 7. Germline values: CDR1 LNHDA, CDR2 SQIVND (reference sequence). CDR3 sequence: CASRQTSGGQYNEQFF. The CDR3 DNA is TGTGCCAGTAGACAGACTAGCGGGGGACAGTACAATGAGCAGTTCTTC.

The table lists this clone with a count of one. The chain is built from TRBV6-2 or TRBV6-3 and TRBJ1-1; D remains ambiguous. V was shortened by 3 bases and J by 7 bases, with 9 bases between the two germline ends. The germline V gene encodes CDR1 MNHEY and CDR2 SVGEGT. CDR3 length equals 12 residues. CDR3 coding DNA: TGTGCCAGCAGTTATAACCGAGGTGAAGCTTTCTTT. This sequence encodes CASSYNRGEAFF.

A single count supports this clone. This rearrangement joins TRBV7-9 to TRBJ2-7; TRBD2 agrees at 11 bases. The CDR3 sequence is 18 residues long. In germline, CDR1 is SEHNR, CDR2 FQNEAQ (reference sequence). Trimming removed 1 base from V and 4 bases from J; junction bases left unmatched: 12. The CDR3 is CASSLGLLAGEPRYEQYF. The CDR3 DNA follows: TGTGCCAGCAGCTTAGGCCTACTAGCGGGAGAGCCGCGGTACGAGCAGTACTTC.

This chain uses TRBV5-1 with TRBJ1-1; possibly TRBD1 for D (5 bases). The length of the CDR3 is 14 residues. CDR1 and CDR2 from the germline V gene are SGHRS and YFSETQ. V lost 0 bases and J lost 2, with 8 bases in between. CDR3 DNA sequence: TGCGCCAGCAGCTTGGCAGGGTCCAACACTGAAGCTTTCTTT. This sequence encodes CASSLAGSNTEAFF. Full variable domain (missing parts from reference TRBV5-1 and TRBJ1-1): KAGVTQTPRYLIKTRGQQVTLSCSPISGHRSVSWYQQTPGQGLQFLFEYFSETQRNKGNFPGRFSGRQFSNSRSEMNVSTLELGDSALYLCASSLAGSNTEAFFGQGTRLTVV.

This clone was seen just once. The gene calls are TRBV28 and TRBJ2-3; 8 bases map to TRBD2. V lost 6 bases to trimming and J lost 6 bases; unmatched junction nucleotides: 11. The length of the CDR3 is 15 residues. Per the germline V gene, CDR1 is MDHEN and CDR2 is SYDVKM. CDR3 sequence: CASRDRTSGGDTQYF. DNA of the CDR3: TGTGCCAGCAGGGATCGTACTAGCGGAGGGGATACGCAGTATTTT. The full variable domain, rest sourced from reference TRBV28 and TRBJ2-3, is DVKVTQSSRYLVKRTGEKVFLECVQDMDHENMFWYRQDPGLGLRLIYFSYDVKMKEKGDIPEGYSVSREKKERFSLILESASTNQTSMYLCASRDRTSGGDTQYFGPGTRLTVL.

The rearrangement links TRBV27 to TRBJ2-7; weak D call: TRBD2 (5 bases). CDR1 is MNHEY and CDR2 is SMNVEV in the germline V gene (reference sequence). CDR3 length equals 13 residues. The V gene lost 6 bases and the J gene lost 5 bases, with 14 bases spanning the gap. The CDR3 is CASSLMGADEQYF. The CDR3 DNA sequence: TGTGCCAGCAGCTTAATGGGAGCGGACGAGCAGTACTTC.

V gene TRBV5-6 combines with J gene TRBJ1-1; TRBD1 might be the D (5 bases). This CDR3 comprises 14 residues. Deletions cut 3 bases from V and 2 bases from J, with 11 bases between. Per the germline V gene, CDR1 is SGHDT and CDR2 is YYEEEE. The CDR3 DNA reads as TGTGCCAGCAGCTGGGGGACTGCCAACACTGAAGCTTTCTTT. Its translation: CASSWGTANTEAFF.

V usage is TRBV19 and J usage is TRBJ1-6; 7 nucleotides line up with TRBD1. Germline V gene data show CDR1 as LNHDA and CDR2 as SQIVND (reference sequence). The V segment lost 1 base and the J segment 10 bases; nucleotides outside the gene matches: 4. The CDR3 consists of 14 residues. CDR3 nucleotide sequence: TGTGCCAGTAGTATAGGACAGGGCAACTCACCCCTCCACTTT. Amino acids: CASSIGQGNSPLHF.

This sequence joins TRBV5-6 and TRBJ2-2, with a possible D match to TRBD1 (6 bases). V shed 1 base and J shed 4 bases, with 8 bases lying between them. This CDR3 has 14 residues. Germline CDR1 reads SGHDT; CDR2 reads YYEEEE. This chain's CDR3 is CASSLNRVTGELFF. The CDR3 nucleotides are TGTGCCAGCAGCTTGAACAGGGTCACCGGGGAGCTGTTTTTT.

V is TRBV4-3 and J is TRBJ2-5, with TRBD2 as a possible D gene (5 bases). The CDR3 has 15 amino acids. With 1 base removed from V and 5 bases from J, the gap between germline ends came to 14 bases. Germline CDR1 reads LGHNA; CDR2 reads YSLEER. CDR3 protein: CASSQASGTSETQYF. Here the CDR3 DNA reads TGCGCCAGCAGCCAAGCGAGCGGTACCTCTGAGACCCAGTACTTC.

The gene calls are TRBV19 and TRBJ1-6; 11 bases agree with TRBD1. Germline CDR1 reads LNHDA; CDR2 reads SQIVND (reference sequence). The CDR3 is 18 amino acids. Trimming took 5 bases from V and 0 from J; bases not matched to a gene: 6. CDR3 sequence: CASSARDRGSSYNSPLHF. The CDR3 DNA is TGTGCCAGTAGTGCCCGGGACAGGGGGAGCTCCTATAATTCACCCCTCCACTTT.

CDR3 bases: TGTGCCAGCAGCGATGGACTAGCGGGAGGGCCAGACACCGGGGAGCTGTTTTTT. It yields the protein CASSDGLAGGPDTGELFF. The gene calls are TRBV11-3 and TRBJ2-2; 15 bases agree with TRBD2. Germline lookup yields CDR1 SGHNT and CDR2 YENEEA. The CDR3 consists of 18 residues. Trimming cost V 5 bases and J 3 bases; bases outside gene matches: 7.

This rearrangement joins TRBV28 to TRBJ2-7; 10 bases line up with TRBD1. The CDR3 is made up of 14 amino acids. V trimming: 6 bases; J trimming: 8 bases; junction bases outside the gene matches: 10. Germline values: CDR1 MDHEN, CDR2 SYDVKM. CDR3 coding DNA: TGTGCCAGCAGCCCCGGGACAGGGGCCTTAAAGCAGTACTTC. Amino acids: CASSPGTGALKQYF.